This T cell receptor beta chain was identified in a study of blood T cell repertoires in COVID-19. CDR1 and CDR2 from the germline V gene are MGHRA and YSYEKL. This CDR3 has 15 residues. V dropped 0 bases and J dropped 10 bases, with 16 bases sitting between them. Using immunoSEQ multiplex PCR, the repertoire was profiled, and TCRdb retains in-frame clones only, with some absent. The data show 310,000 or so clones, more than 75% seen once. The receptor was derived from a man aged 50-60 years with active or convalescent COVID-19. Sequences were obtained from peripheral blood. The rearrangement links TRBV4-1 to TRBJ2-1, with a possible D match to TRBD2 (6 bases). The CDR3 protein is CASSQDLEGLKEQFF. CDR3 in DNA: TGCGCCAGCAGCCAAGATCTGGAGGGATTAAAGGAGCAGTTCTTC.